This T cell receptor beta chain was sequenced for a study of blood T cell repertoires in COVID-19. Study-level information: The United States, Italy and Spain provided the acute and convalescent COVID-19 samples.

How the authors handled the data: Estimation of nucleated cell counts was performed using reference gene primer amplification. Measured with immunoSEQ multiplex PCR; TCRdb has only the in-frame clones, and not every one. V, J and clone size were drawn from that table, and D and trimming were deduced from the DNA. The sample contains around 140,000 clones, 76% of which appear only once. The germline V gene has CDR1 SEHNR and CDR2 FQNEAQ (reference sequence). This CDR3 has 15 amino acids. The J segment lost 6 bases and the V segment lost 6 bases, leaving 4 bases of the junction unmatched. This rearrangement joins TRBV7-9 to TRBJ2-1, with 14 bases fitting TRBD2. Sequences were obtained from peripheral blood. The TCR originated in a woman of 80 years or more with active or convalescent COVID-19. The CDR3 here is CASRRGTSGGNEQFF. Here the CDR3 DNA reads TGTGCCAGCAGGCGAGGGACTAGCGGGGGCAATGAGCAGTTCTTC.